Shown below are 20 T cell receptor beta chains from a single sample sequenced in a study of graft-versus-host responses after intestinal transplantation. No antigens are known for them. The table came from immunoSEQ multiplex PCR; TCRdb's copy has only in-frame clones and leaves some out. The sample shows some 140,000 clones, 85% to 95% of them seen only once. The sequences come from unstimulated CD4+ T cells sorted from spleen or lymph node cells, collected before intestinal transplant. Receptor source: a human donor who received an intestinal transplant.

This clone was recorded once. The chain is built from TRBV6-5 and TRBJ2-3; maybe TRBD2 (6 bases). Trimming removed 2 bases from V and 8 bases from J, with 11 bases in between. The CDR3 totals 13 residues. CDR1 is MNHEY, CDR2 SVGAGI, per germline. This chain's CDR3 is CASSYARRATQYF. CDR3 in DNA: TGTGCCAGCAGTTACGCAAGGAGGGCTACGCAGTATTTT.

The chain combines TRBV5-6 with TRBJ1-5; D not resolved. This CDR3 has 13 amino acids. The V gene lost 2 bases and the J gene lost 5 bases, with 8 bases spanning the gap. Germline CDR1 SGHDT, CDR2 YYEEEE. CDR3 sequence: CASSFARDQPQHF. In DNA, the CDR3 is TGTGCCAGCAGCTTTGCCCGTGATCAGCCCCAGCATTTT.

The genes are TRBV5-1 and TRBJ2-5; 9 bases fit TRBD1. The trim removed 4 bases at V and 4 bases at J, leaving 8 bases unmatched. From germline, CDR1 is SGHRS and CDR2 YFSETQ. CDR3 length equals 15 residues. The CDR3 region is CASSRTGTGTETQYF. The CDR3 region has the DNA TGCGCCAGCAGCCGTACCGGGACAGGGACAGAGACCCAGTACTTC.

The chain has TRBV2 and TRBJ1-2, with no clear D. Trimming left V 3 bases short and J 6 bases short, with 14 bases between. The germline gives CDR1 SNHLY, CDR2 FYNNEI. The CDR3 length is 14 residues. CDR3 residues: CASSEPGFRNGYTF. CDR3 nucleotide sequence: TGTGCCAGCAGTGAGCCCGGGTTTAGGAATGGCTACACCTTC.

The chain is built from TRBV11-3 and TRBJ2-7, with D perhaps matching TRBD1 (5 bases). Germline CDR1 is SGHNT and CDR2 is YENEEA. The CDR3 is 14 residues long. Trimming took off 2 bases at V and 0 bases at J, with 8 bases between the two ends. The CDR3 nucleotides are TGTGCCAGCAGCTTACAGGGCGACTCCTACGAGCAGTACTTC. This translates into CASSLQGDSYEQYF.

V and J are TRBV6-5 and TRBJ2-1; 7 bases are shared with TRBD2. The CDR3 totals 15 residues. CDR1 and CDR2 from the germline V gene are MNHEY and SVGAGI. V shed 6 bases, J shed 5 bases, and the junction held 10 bases outside the gene matches. As DNA, the CDR3 is TGTGCCAGCAGACCCGGACTAGGCGGGGACAATGAGCAGTTCTTC. It translates to CASRPGLGGDNEQFF.

This chain connects TRBV27 to TRBJ2-1, with 15 bases lining up with TRBD2. V lost 0 bases to trimming and J lost 6 bases; unmatched junction nucleotides: 6. CDR3 length: 18 residues. Germline assignment: CDR1 MNHEY and CDR2 SMNVEV (reference sequence). The CDR3 nucleotides read TGTGCCAGCAGTTTATCGGGGGGGACTAGCGGGAGGCTCAATGAGCAGTTCTTC. The encoded protein is CASSLSGGTSGRLNEQFF.

This chain links TRBV28 with TRBJ2-3; maybe TRBD1 (5 bases). CDR1 and CDR2 from the germline V gene are MDHEN and SYDVKM. V lost 4 bases and J lost 4, with 18 bases in between. The CDR3 sequence is 16 residues long. The CDR3, as DNA: TGTGCCAGCAGTTCCCCCCCCAGGGCTCGCGCAGATACGCAGTATTTT. Encoded protein: CASSSPPRARADTQYF.

The chain joins TRBV28 to TRBJ2-7, with D tentatively TRBD1 (6 bases). V shed 10 bases and J shed 0 bases, with 16 bases lying between them. This CDR3 region has 14 residues. Germline assignment: CDR1 MDHEN and CDR2 SYDVKM. CDR3 protein: CATHPRDNSYEQYF. The DNA of the CDR3 is TGTGCCACCCACCCACGGGACAACTCCTACGAGCAGTACTTC.

Notes on this clone: Other DNA sequences in the same sample also yield this CDR3. The V call is TRBV28, the J call TRBJ2-2; D is undetermined. Germline loops: CDR1 MDHEN, CDR2 SYDVKM. Trimming removed 2 bases from V and 4 bases from J, with 5 bases in between. The CDR3 sequence is 13 residues long. CDR3 protein: CASSLESTGELFF. CDR3 coding DNA: TGTGCCAGCAGTTTAGAGTCCACCGGGGAGCTGTTTTTT.

The chain has TRBV25-1 and TRBJ2-5, with D possibly being TRBD2 (7 bases). This CDR3 has 15 residues. Germline V gene sequence: CDR1 MGHDK, CDR2 SYGVNS. Deletions cut 4 bases from V and 2 bases from J, with 14 bases between. In DNA form, the CDR3 reads TGTGCCAGCAGTGGGGTGGGGGGGCCTCAAGAGACCCAGTACTTC. Translation: CASSGVGGPQETQYF.

J is TRBJ1-5 and V is TRBV28; no clear D gene. This CDR3 contains 15 residues. Germline V gene lookup returns CDR1 MDHEN and CDR2 SYDVKM. The ends were cut back, 6 bases at V and 0 bases at J, with 12 bases in the middle. The CDR3 DNA reads TGTGCCAGCAGAACTACACCATATAGCAATCAGCCCCAGCATTTT. Translated, it gives CASRTTPYSNQPQHF.

Here the CDR3 DNA reads TGCGCCAGCAGCAGTACCCTAGGGCACCGGGAGCTGTTTTTT. Translated: CASSSTLGHRELFF. J is TRBJ2-2 and V is TRBV4-3, with D uncertain. Germline V lookup: CDR1 LGHNA, CDR2 YSLEER. The CDR3 covers 14 residues. Trimming took 5 bases from V and 9 from J, leaving 16 bases between them.

The chain combines TRBV10-3 with TRBJ2-5, with 7 bases that match TRBD1. Gene TRBJ2-7 matches the end of the DNA better, so the J call may be wrong. The CDR3 has 13 amino acids. CDR1 ENHRY and CDR2 SYGVKD come from the germline V gene. The CDR3 DNA sequence: TGTGCCATCAGTGAGTCGACAGGGTACGAGCAGTACTTC. This gives the protein CAISESTGYEQYF.

The chain has TRBV19 and TRBJ2-1; D unresolved. Germline V gene sequence: CDR1 LNHDA, CDR2 SQIVND (reference sequence). The CDR3 spans 11 residues. V was clipped by 6 bases and J by 3 bases, with 3 bases between them. CDR3: CASRIYNEQFF. CDR3 in DNA: TGTGCCAGTAGGATCTACAATGAGCAGTTCTTC.

This chain links TRBV28 with TRBJ2-7; TRBD1 might be the D (6 bases). The germline V gene encodes CDR1 MDHEN and CDR2 SYDVKM. The CDR3 runs to 15 residues. Trimming left V 5 bases short and J 3 bases short, with 17 bases between. The CDR3: CASSVSIQGLYEQYF. CDR3 bases: TGTGCCAGCAGTGTATCTATTCAGGGGCTCTACGAGCAGTACTTC.

The V call is TRBV7-3, the J call TRBJ2-7, with a tentative D call TRBD2 (6 bases). The germline V gene has CDR1 SGHTA and CDR2 FQGTGA. CDR3 length: 14 residues. The ends were cut back, 5 bases at V and 6 bases at J, with 17 bases in the middle. The CDR3 DNA is TGTGCCAGCAGCCCTGCGGGGAGACCGCTCGAGCAGTACTTC. It specifies CASSPAGRPLEQYF. Drawing the rest from reference TRBV7-3 and TRBJ2-7, the complete variable domain is GAGVSQTPSNKVTEKGKYVELRCDPISGHTALYWYRQSLGQGPEFLIYFQGTGAADDSGLPNDRFFAVRPEGSVSTLKIQRTERGDSAVYLCASSPAGRPLEQYFGPGTRLTVT.

DNA of the CDR3: TGTGCCAGCAGGCCATGGGGCATTACGCAGTATTTT. It codes for CASRPWGITQYF. This chain connects TRBV28 to TRBJ2-3; possibly TRBD1 for D (5 bases). Trimming cost V 6 bases and J 8 bases, with 12 bases left between them. CDR3 length: 12 residues. From germline, CDR1 is MDHEN and CDR2 SYDVKM.

This clone has a handful of counts. The chain links TRBV4-1 to TRBJ2-7, with D hard to call. The germline V gene has CDR1 MGHRA and CDR2 YSYEKL. Trimming took 2 bases from V and 4 from J, leaving 12 bases between them. The CDR3 runs to 14 residues. The CDR3 spells CASSQHSALYEQYF. The CDR3 nucleotides read TGCGCCAGCAGCCAACACTCAGCCCTTTACGAGCAGTACTTC.

The CDR3 DNA reads TGTGCCAGCAGCCCGGAAAGAGGGCCGGGGTATGGCTACACCTTC. This codes for CASSPERGPGYGYTF. The chain couples TRBV4-2 to TRBJ1-2; D unresolved. Deletions cut 4 bases from V and 5 bases from J, with 17 bases between. From germline, CDR1 is LGHNA and CDR2 YNFKEQ. The CDR3 is 15 residues long.